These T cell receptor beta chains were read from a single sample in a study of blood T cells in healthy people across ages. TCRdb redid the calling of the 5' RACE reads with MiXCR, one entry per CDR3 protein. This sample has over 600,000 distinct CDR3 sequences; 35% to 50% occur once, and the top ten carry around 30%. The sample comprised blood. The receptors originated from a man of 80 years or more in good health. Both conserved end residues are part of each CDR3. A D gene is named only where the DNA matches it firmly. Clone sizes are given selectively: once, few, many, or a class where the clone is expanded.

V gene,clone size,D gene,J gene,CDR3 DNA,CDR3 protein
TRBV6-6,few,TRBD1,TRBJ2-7,TGTGCCAGCAGTTACTTACAGGGGGCGGGTGAGCAGTACTTC,CASSYLQGAGEQYF
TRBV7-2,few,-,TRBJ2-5,TGTGCCAGCAGCTTAGTAACTAAGACCCAGTACTTC,CASSLVTKTQYF
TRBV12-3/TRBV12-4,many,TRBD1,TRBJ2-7,TGTGCCAGCAGTAACAGGGGATTCTACGAGCAGTACTTC,CASSNRGFYEQYF
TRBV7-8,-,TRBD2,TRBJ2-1,TGTGCCAGCAGCCGAGATTCTAGCGGGACAAGGTATGAGCAGTTCTTC,CASSRDSSGTRYEQFF
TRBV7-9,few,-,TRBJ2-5,TGTGCCAGCAGCTTAAGGTTGCGGGACCAAGAGACCCAGTACTTC,CASSLRLRDQETQYF
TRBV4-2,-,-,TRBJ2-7,TGTGCCAGCAGCCAAGATCGCGGCAGCAACTACGAGCAGTACTTC,CASSQDRGSNYEQYF
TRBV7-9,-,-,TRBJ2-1,TGTGCCAGCAGTCATAGTGCAGGGCGTAATGAGCAGTTCTTC,CASSHSAGRNEQFF
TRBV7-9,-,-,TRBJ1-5,TGTGCCAGCAGCTTGGCACTGGCTGGGGGTCCCCAGCATTTT,CASSLALAGGPQHF
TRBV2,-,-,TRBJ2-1,TGTGCCAGCAGTGGAGGGGCGAAATCCTACAATGAGCAGTTCTTC,CASSGGAKSYNEQFF
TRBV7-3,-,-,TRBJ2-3,TGTGCCAGCAGCTTAAGGCCCTCCCGAAGCACAGATACGCAGTATTTT,CASSLRPSRSTDTQYF
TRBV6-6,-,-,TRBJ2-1,TGTGCCAGCAGTTACTCACAGAACAATGAGCAGTTCTTC,CASSYSQNNEQFF
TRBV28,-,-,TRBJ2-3,TGTGCCAGCAGCCCCCAGGCACAAAGCACAGATACGCAGTATTTT,CASSPQAQSTDTQYF
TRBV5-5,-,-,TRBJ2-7,TGTGCCAGCAGCTTGGGCCCAGGGGATACCTACGAGCAGTACTTC,CASSLGPGDTYEQYF
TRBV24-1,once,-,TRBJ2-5,TGTGCCACCAGTGACAAGGAGTACCAAGAGACCCAGTACTTC,CATSDKEYQETQYF
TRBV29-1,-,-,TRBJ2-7,TGCAGCGTTTTCTTTCCTAGTTACGAGCAGTACTTC,CSVFFPSYEQYF
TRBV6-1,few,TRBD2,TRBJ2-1,TGTGCCAGCATTAGCGGGAATTCCTACAATGAGCAGTTCTTC,CASISGNSYNEQFF
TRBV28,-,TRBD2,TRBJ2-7,TGTGCCAGCAGTCCCGGACTAGCGGGAGGCTACGAGCAGTACTTC,CASSPGLAGGYEQYF
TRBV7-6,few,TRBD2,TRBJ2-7,TGTGCCAGCAGCTTAGTGTCCGGGACTAGCGGGCGCTCCTACGAGCAGTACTTC,CASSLVSGTSGRSYEQYF
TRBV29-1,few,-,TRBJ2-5,TGCAGCGTTGAAGATGGCATTGAGACCCAGTACTTC,CSVEDGIETQYF
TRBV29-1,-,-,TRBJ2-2,TGCAGCGTTGTGATTGGCGGGGGCTACACCGGGGAGCTGTTTTTT,CSVVIGGGYTGELFF
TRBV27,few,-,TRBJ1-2,TGTGCCAGCAGTAGCTGGGGGCCCTATGGCTACACCTTC,CASSSWGPYGYTF
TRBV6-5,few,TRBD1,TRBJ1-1,TGTGCCAGCAGTTCGGGACAGTCCACTGAAGCTTTCTTT,CASSSGQSTEAFF
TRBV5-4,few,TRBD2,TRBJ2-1,TGTGCCAGCAGTCTCCTGAGCGGGAGGGACTACAATGAGCAGTTCTTC,CASSLLSGRDYNEQFF
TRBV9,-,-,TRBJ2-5,TGTGCCAGCAGCGTAGCGACAGAGGCGGGGACCTTCGGAAAAGAGACCCAGTACTTC,CASSVATEAGTFGKETQYF